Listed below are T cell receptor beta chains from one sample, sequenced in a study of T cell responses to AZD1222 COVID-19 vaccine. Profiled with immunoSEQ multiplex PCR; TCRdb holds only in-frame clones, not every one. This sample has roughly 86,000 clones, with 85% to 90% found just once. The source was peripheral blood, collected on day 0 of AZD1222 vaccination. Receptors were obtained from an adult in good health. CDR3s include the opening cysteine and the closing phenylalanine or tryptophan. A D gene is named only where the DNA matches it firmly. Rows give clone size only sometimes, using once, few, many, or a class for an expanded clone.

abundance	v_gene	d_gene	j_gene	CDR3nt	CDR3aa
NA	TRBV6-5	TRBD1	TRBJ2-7	TGTGCCAGCAGCCGGGACAGACCGTACGAGCAGTACTTC	CASSRDRPYEQYF
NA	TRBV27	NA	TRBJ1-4	TGTGCCAGCAGTTTATACGGGGCTGGGGAAAAACTGTTTTTT	CASSLYGAGEKLFF
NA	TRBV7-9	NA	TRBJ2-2	TGTGCCAGCAGCTTAGAGGACTGGACTTCGAACACCGGGGAGCTGTTTTTT	CASSLEDWTSNTGELFF
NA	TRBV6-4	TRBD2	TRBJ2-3	TGTGCCAGCAGTGACTCGACTAGCGGGAGGGCCACAGATACGCAGTATTTT	CASSDSTSGRATDTQYF
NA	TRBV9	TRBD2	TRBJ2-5	TGTGCCAGCAGCGTAGCTCTAGCGGGGGGAGAGACCCAGTACTTC	CASSVALAGGETQYF
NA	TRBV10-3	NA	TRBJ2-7	TGTGCCATCAGTGAACGGGGAGGACTGAGCTCCTACGAGCAGTACTTC	CAISERGGLSSYEQYF
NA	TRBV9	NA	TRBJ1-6	TGTGCCAGCAGGCCTCGGGACGGGGATAATTCACCCCTCCACTTT	CASRPRDGDNSPLHF
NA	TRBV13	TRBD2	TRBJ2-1	TGTGCCAGCAGCTTAGGTAGCGGGAGGAGCTCCTACAATGAGCAGTTCTTC	CASSLGSGRSSYNEQFF
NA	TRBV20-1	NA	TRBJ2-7	TGCAGTGCTAGTCTCACAGGAGGGTTTCGCTACGAGCAGTACTTC	CSASLTGGFRYEQYF
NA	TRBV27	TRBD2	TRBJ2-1	TGTGCCAGCAGTCCTTCTAGCGGGTACTACAATGAGCAGTTCTTC	CASSPSSGYYNEQFF
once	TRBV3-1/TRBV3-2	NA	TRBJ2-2	TGTGCCAGCAGCCAAGGCCCTCGTGTTTCGTTTGAGCTGTTTTTT	CASSQGPRVSFELFF
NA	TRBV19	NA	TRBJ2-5	TGTGCCAGTAGTGACCCTCGTGGCAGCCAAGAGACCCAGTACTTC	CASSDPRGSQETQYF
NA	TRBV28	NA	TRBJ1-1	TGTGCCAGCAGTTTATACGGGCGTGGTGGCACTGAAGCTTTCTTT	CASSLYGRGGTEAFF
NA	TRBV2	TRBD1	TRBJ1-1	TGTGCCAGCAGAGGGGAGGGGGCGACGAGGAACACTGAAGCTTTCTTT	CASRGEGATRNTEAFF
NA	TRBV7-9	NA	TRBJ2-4	TGTGCCAGCAGCTTCCAGGGCCCGGCCAAAAACATTCAGTACTTC	CASSFQGPAKNIQYF
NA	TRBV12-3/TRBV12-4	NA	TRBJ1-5	TGTGCCAGCAGCGGGCATACCCCCCAGCATTTT	CASSGHTPQHF
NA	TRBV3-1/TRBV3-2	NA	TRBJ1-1	TGTGCCAGCAGCCACCTAAGGGGGAACACTGAAGCTTTCTTT	CASSHLRGNTEAFF
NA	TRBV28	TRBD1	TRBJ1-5	TGTGCCAGCAGCCGACAGGGGGTAGGCAATCAGCCCCAGCATTTT	CASSRQGVGNQPQHF
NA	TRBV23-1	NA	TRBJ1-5	TGCGCCAGCAGTCAATCCCGGGCAGCTAGGTGGGGCAATCAGCCCCAGCATTTT	CASSQSRAARWGNQPQHF
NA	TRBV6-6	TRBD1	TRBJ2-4	TGTGCCAGCAGCCTCGAGACAGGGGCCAAAAACATTCAGTACTTC	CASSLETGAKNIQYF
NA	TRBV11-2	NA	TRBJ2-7	TGTGCCAGCAGCTTTTTCCAGGAGCAGTACTTC	CASSFFQEQYF
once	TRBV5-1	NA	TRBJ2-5	TGCGCCAGCAGCTTTCAGGGGCAAGAGACCCAGTACTTC	CASSFQGQETQYF
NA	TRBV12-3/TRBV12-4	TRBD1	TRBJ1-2	TGTGCCAGCAGTGAGGGGGCTGGTGGCTACACCTTC	CASSEGAGGYTF
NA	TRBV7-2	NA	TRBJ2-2	TGTGCCAGCAGCTTAGCGCTTCGGCCGGCCGGGGAGCTGTTTTTT	CASSLALRPAGELFF
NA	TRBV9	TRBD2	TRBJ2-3	TGTGCCAGCAGCTCACCGCTAGCGGGAGGGCCCGCTACGCAGTATTTT	CASSSPLAGGPATQYF
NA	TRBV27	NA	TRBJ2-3	TGTGCCAGCAGTGGGGTCCTAGGATCAGATACGCAGTATTTT	CASSGVLGSDTQYF
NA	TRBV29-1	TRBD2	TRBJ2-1	TGCAGCGTTGAAGGGACTAGCGCTGACAATGAGCAGTTCTTC	CSVEGTSADNEQFF
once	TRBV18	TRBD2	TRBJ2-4	TGTGCCAGCTCACCTTTTCCGACTAGCGGGAGGGAGGACATTCAGTACTTC	CASSPFPTSGREDIQYF
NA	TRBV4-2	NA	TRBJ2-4	TGTGCCAGCAGCCAAGAGCCGGATGGGGACATTCAGTACTTC	CASSQEPDGDIQYF
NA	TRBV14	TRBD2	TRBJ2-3	TGTGCCAGCAGCCCTAGCGGGTTGAGCACAGATACGCAGTATTTT	CASSPSGLSTDTQYF
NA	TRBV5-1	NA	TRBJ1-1	TGCGCCAGCAGCTTCGCCCTGGTAGGCACTGAAGCTTTCTTT	CASSFALVGTEAFF
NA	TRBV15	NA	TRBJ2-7	TGTGCCACCAGCAGCTTCCCAGGGGACGAGCAGTACTTC	CATSSFPGDEQYF
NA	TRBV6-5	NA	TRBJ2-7	TGTGCCAGCAGGGACAGCTCCTACGAGCAGTACTTC	CASRDSSYEQYF
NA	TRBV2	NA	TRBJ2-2	TGTGCCAGCAGTGAAGACAGGAGCGAGTATCGAACCGGGGAGCTGTTTTTT	CASSEDRSEYRTGELFF
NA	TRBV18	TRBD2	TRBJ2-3	TGTGCCAGCCTCCCGGGACTAACCACAGATACGCAGTATTTT	CASLPGLTTDTQYF
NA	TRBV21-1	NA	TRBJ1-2	TGTGCCAGGGGGAGAGGAGATGGCTACACCTTC	CARGRGDGYTF
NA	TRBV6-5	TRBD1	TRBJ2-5	TGTGCCAGCAGCCCCGTGGGGACAGCCCAAGAGACCCAGTACTTC	CASSPVGTAQETQYF
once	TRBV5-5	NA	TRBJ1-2	TGTGCCAGCAGCTTGGCCAACAGGGAAGTTGGCTACACCTTC	CASSLANREVGYTF
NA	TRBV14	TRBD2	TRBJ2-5	TGTGCCAGCAGCCAAGATTCCCTAGCGGGAGAGCCTGAGAGGCGGTACCAACAAGAGACCCAGTACTTC	CASSQDSLAGEPERRYQQETQYF
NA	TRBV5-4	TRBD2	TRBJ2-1	TGTGCCAGCAGCCCGCGACTAGCGGAGCGTAATGAGCAGTTCTTC	CASSPRLAERNEQFF
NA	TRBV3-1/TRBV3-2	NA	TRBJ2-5	TGTGCCAGCAGCCCGGACCCCGGCAAGACCCAGTACTTC	CASSPDPGKTQYF
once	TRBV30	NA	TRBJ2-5	TGTGCCTGGAACCAAGAGACCCAGTACTTC	CAWNQETQYF
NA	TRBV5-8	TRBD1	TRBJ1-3	TGTGCCAGCACCCTCATCGGGACAGGGGGAAACACCATATATTTT	CASTLIGTGGNTIYF
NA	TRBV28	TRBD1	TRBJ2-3	TGTGCCAGCAGTGGGACAGGGTTCGATACGCAGTATTTT	CASSGTGFDTQYF
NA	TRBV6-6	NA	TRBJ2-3	TGTGCCAGCAGTTACAGCAGGGTAGGGTCAGATACGCAGTATTTT	CASSYSRVGSDTQYF
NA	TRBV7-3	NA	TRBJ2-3	TGTGCCAGCAGCTTAGAGGATACGCAGTATTTT	CASSLEDTQYF
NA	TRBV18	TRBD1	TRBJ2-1	TGTGCCAGCTCTCCGGACAGGGTAGGCTACAATGAGCAGTTCTTC	CASSPDRVGYNEQFF
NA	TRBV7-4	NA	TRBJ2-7	TGTGCCAGCAGCTTAGACAGCTCCTACGAGCAGTACTTC	CASSLDSSYEQYF
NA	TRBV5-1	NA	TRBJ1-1	TGCGCCAGCGGTTCGGGGGCTGTAACTGAAGCTTTCTTT	CASGSGAVTEAFF
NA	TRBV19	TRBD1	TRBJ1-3	TGTGCCGTGGGAGGGGGCGCAACTGGAAACACCATATATTTT	CAVGGGATGNTIYF
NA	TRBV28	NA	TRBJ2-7	TGTGCCAGCAGTTTCCCCACTCTCGACGAGCAGTACTTC	CASSFPTLDEQYF
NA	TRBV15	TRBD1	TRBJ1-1	TGTGCCACCAGCGTAGAACAGGGGGCATCTGAAGCTTTCTTT	CATSVEQGASEAFF
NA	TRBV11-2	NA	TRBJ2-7	TGTGCCAGCAGCTATGCCCCCTACGAGCAGTACTTC	CASSYAPYEQYF